Below are 9 T cell receptor beta chains sequenced from a single sample in a study of tissue T cells after allogeneic stem cell transplantation (dated by TCRdb to 2022 to 2024). Libraries were constructed by the immunoSEQ multiplex PCR assay. What TCRdb holds here is the immuneACCESS table cut down to in-frame rearrangements. Part of the clones is not present; checked against another copy, under half of the missing clones reflect an unresolved V gene, and the others are unexplained. The sample yields some 22,000 clones; 69% were counted once. The ten top clones hold about 0.38% of the sample. Specimen: blood. Receptor source: a female BALB/c mouse in good health. The strain's MHC haplotype is H2-d.

A few counts support this clone. Gene names are the mouse ones. The read gets to within 1 residue of the CDR3 end, and the germline J gene fills in the rest. This chain connects TRBV4 to TRBJ2-7; D possibly uses TRBD1 or TRBD2 (5 bases each). V dropped 4 bases and J dropped 6 bases, with 10 bases sitting between them. Germline lookup yields CDR1 LGHDT and CDR2 YNNKQL (reference sequence). This CDR3 has 12 residues. CDR3 DNA (partial): TGTGCCAGCAGCTCAGGGACGGGTGAACAGTAC. This gives the protein CASSSGTGEQY. The entire CDR3 is CASSSGTGEQYF.

In regard to this clone: Gene names denote mouse genes. Coverage ceases 1 residue before the CDR3 finishes, and the germline J gene fills in the end. The chain combines TRBV5 with TRBJ1-4; 10 bases line up with TRBD1. The J segment lost 3 bases and the V segment lost 4 bases, leaving 2 bases of the junction unmatched. The CDR3 spans 15 residues. Germline values: CDR1 LGHNA, CDR2 YNLKQL (reference sequence). CDR3 protein: CASSRGQGTNERLFF. The part of the CDR3 DNA that was read is TGTGCCAGCAGCCGGGGACAGGGGACCAACGAAAGATTATTT.

As for this clone: The gene names here belong to mouse. The sequence runs out 1 residue before the end of the CDR3; the remainder is reconstructed from the germline J gene. The chain employs TRBV2 and TRBJ1-1, with D perhaps TRBD1 (6 bases). The CDR3 runs to 15 residues. Trimming cost V 0 bases and J 1 base, with 9 bases left between them. CDR1 is LGHNA, CDR2 YSYQKL, per germline. The DNA read from the CDR3 is TGTGCCAGCAGCCAAGATCCCAGGGGAAACACAGAAGTCTTC. This sequence encodes CASSQDPRGNTEVF. The CDR3 as a whole reads CASSQDPRGNTEVFF.

On this clone: Germline and genes here are mouse. The CDR3 end falls 1 residue outside the read, so it is completed with the germline J gene. V gene TRBV31 combines with J gene TRBJ2-7; 8 bases map to TRBD2. CDR3 size: 14 residues. The V gene's germline CDR1 is GKSSPN and CDR2 SITVG. J gave up 7 bases and V 0 bases, and 8 bases lay outside the gene matches. CDR3 region: CAWSLKAGGREQYF. CDR3 bases read: TGTGCCTGGAGTCTAAAGGCTGGGGGGCGGGAACAGTAC.

A note on this clone: The genes are named according to mouse. The CDR3 goes on 1 residue after the read ends, and that part is filled in from the germline J gene. The J gene is TRBJ1-1, the V gene TRBV19, with a weak D call TRBD1 (5 bases). In germline, CDR1 is FNHDT, CDR2 SITEND (reference sequence). Trimming left V 4 bases short and J 7 bases short, with 11 bases between. There are 12 residues in the CDR3. This CDR3 is CASSLGRREVFF. CDR3 bases read: TGTGCCAGCAGTCTGGGACGGAGAGAAGTCTTC.

Turning to this clone: Mouse gene names apply. The read stops 1 residue short of the end of the CDR3; the missing end is completed from the germline J gene. The gene calls are TRBV4 and TRBJ2-5; 10 bases line up with TRBD1. Trimming at V came to 5 bases and at J to 5 bases, leaving 4 bases not matched to a gene. The germline CDR1 and CDR2 sequences are LGHDT and YNNKQL (reference sequence). This CDR3 comprises 14 residues. CDR3 bases read: TGTGCCAGCAGCCGACAGGGGGCGCGAGACACCCAGTAC. This gives the protein CASSRQGARDTQY. The full CDR3 protein reads CASSRQGARDTQYF.

This clone occurred a few times. Genes and germline come from the mouse. The read ends 1 residue before the CDR3 terminus; that terminus is restored from the germline J gene. V usage is TRBV13-1 and J usage is TRBJ2-7, with 8 bases fitting TRBD2. This CDR3 contains 13 residues. The germline V gene has CDR1 NSHNY and CDR2 SYGAGN. Trimming took 1 base from V and 3 from J; bases not matched to a gene: 0. The chain's CDR3 is CASSDTGGYEQYF. CDR3 DNA (partial): TGTGCCAGCAGTGATACTGGGGGCTATGAACAGTAC.

This clone has more than one count but fewer than ten. The gene symbols are mouse symbols. The CDR3 is cut off 1 residue early in the read; its end comes from the germline J gene. The rearrangement uses TRBV31 and TRBJ1-2; the D is unclear. Per the germline V gene, CDR1 is GKSSPN and CDR2 is SITVG. The CDR3 runs to 14 residues. V gave up 0 bases and J gave up 0 bases, with 8 bases separating them. The CDR3 sequence: CAWSLSSANSDYTF. The part of the CDR3 DNA that was read is TGTGCCTGGAGTCTGAGCAGTGCAAACTCCGACTACACC.

As for this clone: The genes and germline here are from mouse. The read comes to an end 1 residue before the CDR3 does, leaving the germline J gene to fill in the end. V and J are TRBV13-2 and TRBJ1-3; D is perhaps TRBD1 (6 bases). The CDR3 is 13 amino acids. Per the germline V gene, CDR1 is NNHNN and CDR2 is SYGAGS (reference sequence). With 2 bases removed from V and 3 bases from J, the gap between germline ends came to 6 bases. The part of the CDR3 DNA that was read is TGTGCCAGCGGTGACAGGGGTGGAAATACGCTCTAT. Translating it yields CASGDRGGNTLY. The whole CDR3 region reads CASGDRGGNTLYF.